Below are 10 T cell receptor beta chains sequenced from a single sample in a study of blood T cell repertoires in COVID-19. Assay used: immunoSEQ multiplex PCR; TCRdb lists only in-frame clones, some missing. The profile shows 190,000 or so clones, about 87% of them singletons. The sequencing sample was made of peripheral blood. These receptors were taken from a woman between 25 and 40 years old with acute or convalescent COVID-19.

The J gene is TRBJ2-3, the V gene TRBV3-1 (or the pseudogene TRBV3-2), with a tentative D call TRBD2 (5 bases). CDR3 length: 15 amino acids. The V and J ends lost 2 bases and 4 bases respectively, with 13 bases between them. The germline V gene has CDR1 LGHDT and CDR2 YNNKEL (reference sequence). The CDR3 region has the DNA TGTGCCAGCAGCCAATTTCAAGATAGCGCAGATACGCAGTATTTT. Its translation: CASSQFQDSADTQYF.

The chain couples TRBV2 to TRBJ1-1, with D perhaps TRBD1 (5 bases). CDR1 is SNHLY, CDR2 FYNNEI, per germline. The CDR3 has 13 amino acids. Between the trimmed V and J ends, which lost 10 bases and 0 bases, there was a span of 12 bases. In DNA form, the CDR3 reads TGTGCCATAAGTCAGGGTCTGAACACTGAAGCTTTCTTT. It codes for CAISQGLNTEAFF.

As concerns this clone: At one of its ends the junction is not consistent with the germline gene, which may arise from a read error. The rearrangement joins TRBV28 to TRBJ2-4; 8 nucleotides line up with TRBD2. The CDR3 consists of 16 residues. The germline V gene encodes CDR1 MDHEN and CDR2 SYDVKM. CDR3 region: CASSPRAGGLKSIQYF. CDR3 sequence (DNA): TGTGCCAGCAGTCCCAGGGCGGGAGGCCTCAAAAGCATTCAGTACTTC.

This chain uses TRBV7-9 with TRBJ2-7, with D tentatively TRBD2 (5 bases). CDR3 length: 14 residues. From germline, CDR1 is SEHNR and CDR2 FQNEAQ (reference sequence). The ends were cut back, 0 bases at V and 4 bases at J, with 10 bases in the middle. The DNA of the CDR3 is TGTGCCAGCAGCTTAGCGGGAGTTAGATACGAGCAGTACTTC. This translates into CASSLAGVRYEQYF.

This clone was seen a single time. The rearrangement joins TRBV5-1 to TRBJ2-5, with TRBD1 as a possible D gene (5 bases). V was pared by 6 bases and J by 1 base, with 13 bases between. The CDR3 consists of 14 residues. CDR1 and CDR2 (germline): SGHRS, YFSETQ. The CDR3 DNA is TGCGCCAGCATGGCCAGGGCCCCCCAAGAGACCCAGTACTTC. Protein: CASMARAPQETQYF.

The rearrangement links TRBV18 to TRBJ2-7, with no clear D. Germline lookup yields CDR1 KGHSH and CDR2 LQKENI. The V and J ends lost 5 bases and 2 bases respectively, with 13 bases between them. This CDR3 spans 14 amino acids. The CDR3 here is CASSIGAGPYEQYF. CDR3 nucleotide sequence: TGTGCCAGCTCAATTGGCGCTGGGCCCTACGAGCAGTACTTC.

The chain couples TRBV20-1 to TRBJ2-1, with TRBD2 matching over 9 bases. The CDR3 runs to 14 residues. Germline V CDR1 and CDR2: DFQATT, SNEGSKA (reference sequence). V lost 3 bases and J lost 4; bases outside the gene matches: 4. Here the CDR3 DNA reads TGCAGTGCTAGTATAGCGGGGGATTACAATGAGCAGTTCTTC. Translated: CSASIAGDYNEQFF.

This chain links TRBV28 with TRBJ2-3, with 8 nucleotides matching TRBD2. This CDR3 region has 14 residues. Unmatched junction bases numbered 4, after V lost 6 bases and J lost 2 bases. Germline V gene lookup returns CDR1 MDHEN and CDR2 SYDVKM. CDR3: CASSRAGVTDTQYF. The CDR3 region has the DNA TGTGCCAGCAGCCGAGCGGGAGTCACAGATACGCAGTATTTT.

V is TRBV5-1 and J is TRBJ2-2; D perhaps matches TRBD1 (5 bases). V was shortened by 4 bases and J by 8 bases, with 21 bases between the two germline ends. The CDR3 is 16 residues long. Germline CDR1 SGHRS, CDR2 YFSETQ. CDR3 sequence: CASSPVPEASGGELFF. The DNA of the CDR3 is TGCGCCAGCAGCCCGGTTCCCGAGGCCTCAGGGGGGGAGCTGTTTTTT.

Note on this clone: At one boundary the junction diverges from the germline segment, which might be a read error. In DNA, the CDR3 is TGTGCCAGCAGTGAAGCCCTGTTTAGCGGGAGGTCCCCCGGGCTCTTC. It codes for CASSEALFSGRSPGLF. The chain links TRBV6-1 to TRBJ2-1; 10 positions match TRBD2. CDR1 is MNHNS and CDR2 is SASEGT in the germline V gene. This CDR3 is 16 amino acids long.